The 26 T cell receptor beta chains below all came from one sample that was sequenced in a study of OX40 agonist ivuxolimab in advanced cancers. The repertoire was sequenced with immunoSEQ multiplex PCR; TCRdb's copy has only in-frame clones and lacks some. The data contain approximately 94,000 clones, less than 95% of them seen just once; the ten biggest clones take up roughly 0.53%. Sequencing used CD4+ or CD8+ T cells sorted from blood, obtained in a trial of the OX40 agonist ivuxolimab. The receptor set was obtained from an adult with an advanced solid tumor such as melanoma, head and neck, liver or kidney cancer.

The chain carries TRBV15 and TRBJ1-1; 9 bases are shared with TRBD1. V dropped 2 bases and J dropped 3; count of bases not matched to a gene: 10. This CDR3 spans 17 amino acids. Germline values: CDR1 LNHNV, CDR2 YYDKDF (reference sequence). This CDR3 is CATSRSWDREWDTEAFF. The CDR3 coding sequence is TGTGCCACCAGCAGATCCTGGGACAGGGAGTGGGACACTGAAGCTTTCTTT.

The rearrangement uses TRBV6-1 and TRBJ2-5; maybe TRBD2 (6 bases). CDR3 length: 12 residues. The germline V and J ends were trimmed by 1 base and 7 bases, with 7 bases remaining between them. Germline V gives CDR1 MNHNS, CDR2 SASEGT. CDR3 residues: CASSEGRGTQYF. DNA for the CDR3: TGTGCCAGCAGTGAAGGGCGGGGGACCCAGTACTTC.

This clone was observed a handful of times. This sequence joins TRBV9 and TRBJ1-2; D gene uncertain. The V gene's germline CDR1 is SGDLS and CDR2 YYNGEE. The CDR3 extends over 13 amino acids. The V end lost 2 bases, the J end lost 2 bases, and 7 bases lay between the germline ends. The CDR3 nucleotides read TGTGCCAGCAGCGTGGACCTAAACTATGGCTACACCTTC. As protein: CASSVDLNYGYTF.

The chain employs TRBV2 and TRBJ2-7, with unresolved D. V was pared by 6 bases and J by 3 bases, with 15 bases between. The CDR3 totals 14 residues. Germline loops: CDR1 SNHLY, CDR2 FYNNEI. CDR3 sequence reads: CASRKGRGYYEQYF. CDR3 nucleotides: TGTGCCAGCAGGAAAGGACGAGGCTACTACGAGCAGTACTTC.

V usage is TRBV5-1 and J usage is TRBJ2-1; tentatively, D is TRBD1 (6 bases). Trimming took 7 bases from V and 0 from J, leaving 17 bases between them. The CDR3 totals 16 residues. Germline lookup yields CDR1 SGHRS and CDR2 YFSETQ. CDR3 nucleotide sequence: TGCGCCAGCGGTCCTACTCAGGACAGCTCCTACAATGAGCAGTTCTTC. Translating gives CASGPTQDSSYNEQFF.

In DNA form, the CDR3 reads TGTGCCAGCAGCTTAAGACAGGGCCCCTACGAGCAGTACTTC. Translating gives CASSLRQGPYEQYF. This chain uses TRBV7-8 with TRBJ2-7; 7 nucleotides align to TRBD1. The germline CDR1 and CDR2 sequences are SGHVS and FQNEAQ. V was clipped by 2 bases and J by 2 bases; unmatched bases: 3. The CDR3 totals 14 residues.

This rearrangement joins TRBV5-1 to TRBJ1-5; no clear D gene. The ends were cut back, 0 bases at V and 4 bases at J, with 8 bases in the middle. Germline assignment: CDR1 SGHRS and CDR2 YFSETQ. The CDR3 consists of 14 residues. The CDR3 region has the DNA TGCGCCAGCAGCTTGGGGAACAGAAATCAGCCCCAGCATTTT. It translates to CASSLGNRNQPQHF.

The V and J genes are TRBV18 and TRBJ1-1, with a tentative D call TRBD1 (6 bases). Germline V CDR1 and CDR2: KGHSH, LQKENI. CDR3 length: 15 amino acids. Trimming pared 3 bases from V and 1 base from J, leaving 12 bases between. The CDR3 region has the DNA TGTGCCAGCTCACCTATGACAGGACAGAACACTGAAGCTTTCTTT. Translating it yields CASSPMTGQNTEAFF.

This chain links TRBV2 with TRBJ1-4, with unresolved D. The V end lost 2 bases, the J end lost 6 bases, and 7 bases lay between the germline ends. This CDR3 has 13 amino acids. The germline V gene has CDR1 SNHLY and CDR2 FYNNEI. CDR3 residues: CASSEREDEKLFF. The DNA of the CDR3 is TGTGCCAGCAGTGAAAGGGAGGATGAAAAACTGTTTTTT.

In nucleotides, the CDR3 is TGTGCCAGCAGCTCGGGACAGGGGTTAGACGAGCAGTACTTC. It yields the protein CASSSGQGLDEQYF. The rearrangement links TRBV5-4 to TRBJ2-7; 10 positions match TRBD1. Germline CDR1 SGHNT, CDR2 YYREEE (reference sequence). The V and J ends lost 3 bases and 5 bases, in that order; junction bases with no gene match: 5. This CDR3 comprises 14 residues. Full variable domain (remainder filled in from reference TRBV5-4 and TRBJ2-7): ETGVTQSPTHLIKTRGQQVTLRCSSQSGHNTVSWYQQALGQGPQFIFQYYREEENGRGNFPPRFSGLQFPNYSSELNVNALELDDSALYLCASSSGQGLDEQYFGPGTRLTVT.

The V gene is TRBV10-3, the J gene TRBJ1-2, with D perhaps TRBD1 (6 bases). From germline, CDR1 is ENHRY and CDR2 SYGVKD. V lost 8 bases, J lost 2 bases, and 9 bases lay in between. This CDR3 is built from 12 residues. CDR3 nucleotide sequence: TGTGCCATCTCAGGGGTGAACTATGGCTACACCTTC. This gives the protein CAISGVNYGYTF.

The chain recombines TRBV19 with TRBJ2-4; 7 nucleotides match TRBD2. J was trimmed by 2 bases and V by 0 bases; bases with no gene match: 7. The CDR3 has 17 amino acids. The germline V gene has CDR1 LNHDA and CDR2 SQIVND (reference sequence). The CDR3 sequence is CASSIEGRELSKNIQYF. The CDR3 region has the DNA TGTGCCAGTAGTATAGAGGGGAGGGAATTATCCAAAAACATTCAGTACTTC.

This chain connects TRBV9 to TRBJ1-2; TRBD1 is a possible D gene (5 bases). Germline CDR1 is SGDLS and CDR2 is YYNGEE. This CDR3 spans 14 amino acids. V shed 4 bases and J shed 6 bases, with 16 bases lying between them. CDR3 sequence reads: CASSPQVQADGYTF. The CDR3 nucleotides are TGTGCCAGCAGCCCCCAAGTACAGGCGGATGGCTACACCTTC.

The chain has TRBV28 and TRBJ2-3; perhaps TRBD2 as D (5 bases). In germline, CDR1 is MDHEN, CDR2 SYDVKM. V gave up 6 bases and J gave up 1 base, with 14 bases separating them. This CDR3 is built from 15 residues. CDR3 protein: CASRDFRSGTDTQYF. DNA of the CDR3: TGTGCCAGCAGGGACTTTAGGTCGGGCACAGATACGCAGTATTTT.

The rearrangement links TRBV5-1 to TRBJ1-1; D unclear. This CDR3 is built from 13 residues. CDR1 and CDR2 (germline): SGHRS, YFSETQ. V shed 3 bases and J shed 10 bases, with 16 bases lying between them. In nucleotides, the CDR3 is TGCGCCAGCAGCTCCCTTGCGGGCTCGGTAGCTTTCTTT. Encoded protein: CASSSLAGSVAFF.

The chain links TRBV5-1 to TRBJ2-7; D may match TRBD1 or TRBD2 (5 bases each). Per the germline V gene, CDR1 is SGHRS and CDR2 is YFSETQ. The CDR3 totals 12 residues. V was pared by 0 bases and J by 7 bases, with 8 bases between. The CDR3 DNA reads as TGCGCCAGCAGCTTGGGGGGGAAGGAGCAGTACTTC. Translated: CASSLGGKEQYF.

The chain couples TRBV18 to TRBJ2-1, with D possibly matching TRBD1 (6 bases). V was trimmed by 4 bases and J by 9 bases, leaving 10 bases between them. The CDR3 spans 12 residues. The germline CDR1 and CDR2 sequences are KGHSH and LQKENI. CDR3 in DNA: TGTGCCAGCTCACTTAGGGGGAGTGAGCAGTTCTTC. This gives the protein CASSLRGSEQFF.

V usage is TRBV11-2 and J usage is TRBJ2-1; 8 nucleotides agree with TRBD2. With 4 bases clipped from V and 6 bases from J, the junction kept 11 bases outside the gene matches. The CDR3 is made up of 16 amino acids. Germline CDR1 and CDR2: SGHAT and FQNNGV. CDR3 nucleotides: TGTGCCAGCAGCTCTCGTTCCAGCGGGAGTGGCAATGAGCAGTTCTTC. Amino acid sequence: CASSSRSSGSGNEQFF. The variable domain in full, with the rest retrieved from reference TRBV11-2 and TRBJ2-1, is EAGVAQSPRYKIIEKRQSVAFWCNPISGHATLYWYQQILGQGPKLLIQFQNNGVVDDSQLPKDRFSAERLKGVDSTLKIQPAKLEDSAVYLCASSSRSSGSGNEQFFGPGTRLTVL.

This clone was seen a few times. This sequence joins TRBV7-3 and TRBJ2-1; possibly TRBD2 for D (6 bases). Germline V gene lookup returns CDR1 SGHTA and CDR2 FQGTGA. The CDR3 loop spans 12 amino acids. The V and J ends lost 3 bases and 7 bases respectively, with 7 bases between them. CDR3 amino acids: CASSLTSNEQFF. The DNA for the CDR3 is TGTGCCAGCAGCTTGACTAGTAATGAGCAGTTCTTC. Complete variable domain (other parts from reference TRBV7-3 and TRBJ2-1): GAGVSQTPSNKVTEKGKYVELRCDPISGHTALYWYRQSLGQGPEFLIYFQGTGAADDSGLPNDRFFAVRPEGSVSTLKIQRTERGDSAVYLCASSLTSNEQFFGPGTRLTVL.

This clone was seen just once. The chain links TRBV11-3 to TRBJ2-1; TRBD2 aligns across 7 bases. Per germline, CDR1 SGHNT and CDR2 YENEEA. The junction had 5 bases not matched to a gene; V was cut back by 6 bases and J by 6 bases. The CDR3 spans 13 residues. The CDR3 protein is CASSLADFNEQFF. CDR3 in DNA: TGTGCCAGCAGTCTAGCGGACTTCAATGAGCAGTTCTTC. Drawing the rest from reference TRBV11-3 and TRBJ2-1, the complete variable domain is EAGVVQSPRYKIIEKKQPVAFWCNPISGHNTLYWYLQNLGQGPELLIRYENEEAVDDSQLPKDRFSAERLKGVDSTLKIQPAELGDSAVYLCASSLADFNEQFFGPGTRLTVL.

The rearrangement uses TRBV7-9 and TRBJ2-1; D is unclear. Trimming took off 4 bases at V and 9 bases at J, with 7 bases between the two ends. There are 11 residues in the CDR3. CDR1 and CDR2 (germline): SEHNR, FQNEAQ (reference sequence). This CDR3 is CASSSRSEQFF. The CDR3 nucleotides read TGTGCCAGCAGCTCGCGAAGTGAGCAGTTCTTC.

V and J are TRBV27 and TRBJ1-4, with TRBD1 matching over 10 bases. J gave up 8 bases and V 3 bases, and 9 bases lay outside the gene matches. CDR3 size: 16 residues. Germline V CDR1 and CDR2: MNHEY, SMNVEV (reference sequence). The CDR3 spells CASSFRGDRGGEKLFF. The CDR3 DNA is TGTGCCAGCAGTTTCCGCGGGGACAGGGGAGGGGAAAAACTGTTTTTT.

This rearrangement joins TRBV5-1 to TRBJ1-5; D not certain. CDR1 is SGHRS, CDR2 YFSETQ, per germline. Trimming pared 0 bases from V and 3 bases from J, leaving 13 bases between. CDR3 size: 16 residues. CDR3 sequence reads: CASSLVPGYDNQPQHF. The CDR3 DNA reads TGCGCCAGCAGCTTGGTCCCCGGGTATGACAATCAGCCCCAGCATTTT.

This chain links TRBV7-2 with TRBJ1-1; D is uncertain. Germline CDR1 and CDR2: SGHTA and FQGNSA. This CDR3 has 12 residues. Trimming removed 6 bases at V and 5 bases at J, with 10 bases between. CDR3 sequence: CASSSWETEAFF. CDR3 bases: TGTGCCAGCAGTTCGTGGGAGACTGAAGCTTTCTTT.

CDR3 in amino acids: CASSQVRQGEQYF. DNA for the CDR3: TGCGCCAGCAGCCAAGTCCGACAGGGCGAGCAGTACTTC. The chain combines TRBV4-3 with TRBJ2-7, with 7 bases lining up with TRBD1. After removal of 1 base from V and 6 bases from J, the junction contained 3 bases not matched to a gene. The CDR3 contains 13 residues. CDR1 and CDR2 (germline): LGHNA, YSLEER.

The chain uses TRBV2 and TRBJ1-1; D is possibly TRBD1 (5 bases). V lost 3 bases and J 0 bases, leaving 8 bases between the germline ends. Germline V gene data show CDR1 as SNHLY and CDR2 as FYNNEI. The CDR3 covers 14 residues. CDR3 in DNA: TGTGCCAGCAGTGAGCAGGGCTTGAACACTGAAGCTTTCTTT. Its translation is CASSEQGLNTEAFF.